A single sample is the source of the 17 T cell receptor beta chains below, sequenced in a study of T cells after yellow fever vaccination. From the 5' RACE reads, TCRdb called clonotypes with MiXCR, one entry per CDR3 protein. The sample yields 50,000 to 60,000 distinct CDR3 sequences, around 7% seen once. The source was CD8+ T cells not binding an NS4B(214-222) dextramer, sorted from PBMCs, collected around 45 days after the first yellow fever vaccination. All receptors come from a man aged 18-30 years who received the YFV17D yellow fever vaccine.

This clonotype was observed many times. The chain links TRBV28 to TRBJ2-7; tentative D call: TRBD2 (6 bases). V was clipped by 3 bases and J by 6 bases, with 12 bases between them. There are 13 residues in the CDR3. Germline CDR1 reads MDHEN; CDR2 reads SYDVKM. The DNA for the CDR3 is TGTGCCAGCAGTTTCAGCTCCGGGAGCGAGCAGTACGTC. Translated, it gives CASSFSSGSEQYV.

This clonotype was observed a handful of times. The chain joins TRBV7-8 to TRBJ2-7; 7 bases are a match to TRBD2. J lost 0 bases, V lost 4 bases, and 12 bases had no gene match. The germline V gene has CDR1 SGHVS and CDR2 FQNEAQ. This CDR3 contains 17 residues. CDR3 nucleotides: TGTGCCAGCAGCTCCCGCTCCGGGAGGTCGAGCTCCTACGAGCAGTACTTC. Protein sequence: CASSSRSGRSSSYEQYF.

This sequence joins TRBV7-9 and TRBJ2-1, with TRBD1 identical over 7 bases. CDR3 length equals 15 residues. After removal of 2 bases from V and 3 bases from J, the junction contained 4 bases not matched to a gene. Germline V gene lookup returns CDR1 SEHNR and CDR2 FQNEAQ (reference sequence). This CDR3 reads CASSLRGTDYNEQFF. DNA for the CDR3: TGTGCCAGCAGCTTAAGGGGGACAGACTACAATGAGCAGTTCTTC.

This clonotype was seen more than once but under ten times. CDR3 sequence (DNA): TGTGCCAGCAGCCCGACAGGGTATCCCTCTGGGGCCAACGTCCTGACTTTC. This sequence encodes CASSPTGYPSGANVLTF. The rearrangement joins TRBV7-9 to TRBJ2-6; 7 bases map to TRBD1. Germline V gives CDR1 SEHNR, CDR2 FQNEAQ (reference sequence). The ends lost 5 bases at V and 0 bases at J; junction bases unmatched: 7. The CDR3 has 17 amino acids.

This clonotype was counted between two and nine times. CDR3 region: CASSNEPGQLLYEQYF. CDR3 nucleotides: TGTGCCAGCAGCAACGAACCGGGACAGCTGCTCTACGAGCAGTACTTC. The chain has TRBV6-1 and TRBJ2-7; 7 bases match TRBD1. The CDR3 sequence is 16 residues long. Germline-derived CDR1 and CDR2 are MNHNS and SASEGT. Losses at the gene ends were 6 bases for V and 3 bases for J; bases not matched to a gene: 14.

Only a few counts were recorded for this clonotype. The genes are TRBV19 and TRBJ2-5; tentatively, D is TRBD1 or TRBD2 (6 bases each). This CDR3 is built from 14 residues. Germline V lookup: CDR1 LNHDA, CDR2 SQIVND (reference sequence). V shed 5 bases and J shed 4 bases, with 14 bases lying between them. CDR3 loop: CASSRTPGAETQYF. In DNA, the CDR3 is TGTGCCAGTAGTCGGACTCCGGGGGCAGAGACCCAGTACTTC.

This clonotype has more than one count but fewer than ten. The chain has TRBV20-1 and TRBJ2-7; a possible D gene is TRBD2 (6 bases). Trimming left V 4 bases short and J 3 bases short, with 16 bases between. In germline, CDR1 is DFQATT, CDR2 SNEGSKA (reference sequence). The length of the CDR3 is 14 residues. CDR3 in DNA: TGCAGTGCTAACTCGGGACTTTCAGGCTACGAGCAGTACTTC. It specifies CSANSGLSGYEQYF.

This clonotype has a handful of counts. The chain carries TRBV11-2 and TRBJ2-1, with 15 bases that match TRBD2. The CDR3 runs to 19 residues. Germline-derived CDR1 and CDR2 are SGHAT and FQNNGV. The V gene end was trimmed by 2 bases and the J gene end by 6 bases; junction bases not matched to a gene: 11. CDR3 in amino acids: CASSLKGLAGGRIGNEQFF. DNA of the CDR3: TGTGCCAGCAGCTTAAAGGGACTAGCGGGGGGACGCATCGGCAATGAGCAGTTCTTC.

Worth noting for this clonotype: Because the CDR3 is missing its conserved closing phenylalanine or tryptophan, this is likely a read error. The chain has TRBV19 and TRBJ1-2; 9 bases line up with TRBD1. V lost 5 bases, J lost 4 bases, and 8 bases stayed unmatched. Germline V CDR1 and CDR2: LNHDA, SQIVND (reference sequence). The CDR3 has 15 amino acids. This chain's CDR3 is CASSSGTGQRYGYTY. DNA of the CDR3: TGTGCCAGTAGTTCCGGGACAGGGCAACGCTATGGCTACACCTAC.

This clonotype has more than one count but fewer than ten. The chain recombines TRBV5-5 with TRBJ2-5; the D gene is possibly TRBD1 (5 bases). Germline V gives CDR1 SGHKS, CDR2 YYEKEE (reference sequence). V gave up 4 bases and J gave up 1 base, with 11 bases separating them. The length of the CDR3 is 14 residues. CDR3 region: CASSQRQTQETQYF. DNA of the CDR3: TGTGCCAGCAGCCAGAGACAGACCCAAGAGACCCAGTACTTC. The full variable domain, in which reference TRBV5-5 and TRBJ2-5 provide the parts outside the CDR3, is DAGVTQSPTHLIKTRGQQVTLRCSPISGHKSVSWYQQVLGQGPQFIFQYYEKEERGRGNFPDRFSARQFPNYSSELNVNALLLGDSALYLCASSQRQTQETQYFGPGTRLLVL.

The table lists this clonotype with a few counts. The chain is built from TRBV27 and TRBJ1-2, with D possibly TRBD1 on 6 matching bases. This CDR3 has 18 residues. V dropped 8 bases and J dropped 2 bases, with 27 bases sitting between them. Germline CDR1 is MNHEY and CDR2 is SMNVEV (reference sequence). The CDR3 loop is CASRQRGGQIIENYGYTF. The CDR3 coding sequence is TGTGCCAGCCGTCAACGAGGGGGACAAATTATCGAAAACTATGGCTACACCTTC.

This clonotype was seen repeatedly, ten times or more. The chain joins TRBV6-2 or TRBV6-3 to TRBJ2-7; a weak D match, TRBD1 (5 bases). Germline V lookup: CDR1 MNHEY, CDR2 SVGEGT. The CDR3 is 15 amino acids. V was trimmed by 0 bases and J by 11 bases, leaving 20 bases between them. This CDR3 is CASSYSGLEPLTEYF. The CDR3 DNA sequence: TGTGCCAGCAGTTACTCGGGGCTAGAACCCCTGACGGAGTACTTC.

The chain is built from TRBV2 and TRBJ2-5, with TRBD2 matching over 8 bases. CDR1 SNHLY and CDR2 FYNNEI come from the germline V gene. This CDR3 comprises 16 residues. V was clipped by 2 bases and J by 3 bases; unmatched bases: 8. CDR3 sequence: CASSETLAGREETQYF. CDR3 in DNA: TGTGCCAGCAGTGAAACTTTAGCGGGGCGCGAAGAGACCCAGTACTTC. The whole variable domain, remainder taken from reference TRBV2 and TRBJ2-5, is EPEVTQTPSHQVTQMGQEVILRCVPISNHLYFYWYRQILGQKVEFLVSFYNNEISEKSEIFDDQFSVERPDGSNFTLKIRSTKLEDSAMYFCASSETLAGREETQYFGPGTRLLVL.

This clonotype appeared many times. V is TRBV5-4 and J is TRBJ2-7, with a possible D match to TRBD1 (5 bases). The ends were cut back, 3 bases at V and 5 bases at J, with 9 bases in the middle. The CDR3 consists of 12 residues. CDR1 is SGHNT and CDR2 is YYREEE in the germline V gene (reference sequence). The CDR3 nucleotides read TGTGCCAGCAGCTCGGAAGGGGACGAGCAGTACTTC. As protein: CASSSEGDEQYF.

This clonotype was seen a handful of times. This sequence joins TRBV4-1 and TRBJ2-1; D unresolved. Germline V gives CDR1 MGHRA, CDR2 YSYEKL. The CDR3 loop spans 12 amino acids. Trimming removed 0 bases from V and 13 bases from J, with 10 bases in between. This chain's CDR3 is CASSQDSSVQFF. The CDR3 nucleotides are TGCGCCAGCAGCCAAGATAGTAGTGTACAGTTCTTC.

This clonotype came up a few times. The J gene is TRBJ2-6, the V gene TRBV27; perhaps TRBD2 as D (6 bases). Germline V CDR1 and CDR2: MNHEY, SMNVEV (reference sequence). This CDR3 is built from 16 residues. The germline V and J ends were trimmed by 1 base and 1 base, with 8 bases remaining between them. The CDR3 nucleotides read TGTGCCAGCAGTTTATTGGGGGGTTCTGGGGCCAACGTCCTGACTTTC. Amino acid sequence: CASSLLGGSGANVLTF.

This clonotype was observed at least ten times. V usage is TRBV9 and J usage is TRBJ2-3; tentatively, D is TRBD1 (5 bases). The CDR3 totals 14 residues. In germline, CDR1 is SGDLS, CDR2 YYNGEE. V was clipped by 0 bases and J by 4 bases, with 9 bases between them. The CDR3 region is CASSVEGLADTQYF. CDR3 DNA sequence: TGTGCCAGCAGCGTAGAGGGGCTAGCAGATACGCAGTATTTT. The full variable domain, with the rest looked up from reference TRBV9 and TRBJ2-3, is DSGVTQTPKHLITATGQRVTLRCSPRSGDLSVYWYQQSLDQGLQFLIQYYNGEERAKGNILERFSAQQFPDLHSELNLSSLELGDSALYFCASSVEGLADTQYFGPGTRLTVL.